This section outlines one T cell receptor beta chain sequence together with its context. The sample comes from a study of blood T cell repertoires in COVID-19. Study in general: Collection of acute and convalescent COVID-19 samples took place in the United States, Italy and Spain. In each case, the material was cDNA or gDNA derived from T cells, B-cell-depleted T cells, or PBMCs.

This CDR3 comprises 13 residues. The germline V gene has CDR1 SGHNT and CDR2 YENEEA. V lost 2 bases and J 3 bases, leaving 4 bases between the germline ends. In the source study's methods: Amplification of reference gene primers provided the estimated nucleated cell counts. Libraries were prepared by immunoSEQ multiplex PCR; TCRdb keeps only in-frame clonotypes and omits some of them. That table supplies the V and J calls and clone size; D and trimming were determined from the DNA. The repertoire has roughly 60,000 clones, around four fifths of them found once; the top ten carry about 16%. The chain employs TRBV11-3 and TRBJ1-4; D unclear. The sample taken for sequencing was peripheral blood. This clonotype was obtained from an elderly man with acute or convalescent COVID-19. The CDR3 DNA is TGTGCCAGCAGCTTACTCTCTAATGAAAAACTGTTTTTT. As protein: CASSLLSNEKLFF.